What follows are 5 T cell receptor beta chains derived from one specimen sequenced in a study of OX40 agonist ivuxolimab in advanced cancers. Profiling relied on immunoSEQ multiplex PCR, and the TCRdb table lists in-frame clones only, not all of them. The table shows nearly 60,000 clones, with around nine tenths occurring only once. The specimen comprised CD4+ or CD8+ T cells sorted from blood, sampled in a trial of the OX40 agonist ivuxolimab. All receptors come from an adult with an advanced solid tumor such as melanoma, head and neck, liver or kidney cancer.

The rearrangement joins TRBV10-1 to TRBJ2-1, with D possibly matching TRBD2 (5 bases). Germline assignment: CDR1 WNHNN and CDR2 SYGVQD (reference sequence). The CDR3 extends over 14 amino acids. Between the trimmed V and J ends, which lost 2 bases and 2 bases, there was a span of 7 bases. CDR3 coding DNA: TGCGCCAGCAGTGAGGCCGGGACCTACAATGAGCAGTTCTTC. Translation gives CASSEAGTYNEQFF.

This clone was seen a handful of times. The chain links TRBV5-5 to TRBJ2-1; 7 nucleotides line up with TRBD1. V lost 5 bases, J lost 4 bases, and 6 bases stayed unmatched. Germline V lookup: CDR1 SGHKS, CDR2 YYEKEE (reference sequence). This CDR3 is built from 14 residues. CDR3 sequence (DNA): TGTGCCAGCAGTCTACAGGGGTATTACAATGAGCAGTTCTTC. Protein sequence: CASSLQGYYNEQFF.

The chain carries TRBV7-8 and TRBJ1-1, with D unclear. Germline V gene lookup returns CDR1 SGHVS and CDR2 FQNEAQ. The CDR3 runs 14 residues. The ends were cut back, 7 bases at V and 8 bases at J, with 20 bases in the middle. CDR3 DNA: TGTGCCAGCACCCACCCCGTGACCTGGCGGGAAGCTTTCTTT. Translated, it gives CASTHPVTWREAFF.

The rearrangement joins TRBV18 to TRBJ1-4; 9 nucleotides match TRBD1. This CDR3 region has 16 residues. Germline CDR1 and CDR2: KGHSH and LQKENI. J gave up 8 bases and V 5 bases, and 12 bases lay outside the gene matches. DNA for the CDR3: TGTGCCAGCTCAGCCCGACAGGGGGAGTACGGCGAAAAACTGTTTTTT. It yields the protein CASSARQGEYGEKLFF.

CDR3 DNA sequence: TGTGCCAGCAGTGAAGGTCTCTGGGACAGGGGGGTCGAGCAGTACTTC. Encoded protein: CASSEGLWDRGVEQYF. The V call is TRBV6-1, the J call TRBJ2-7; 11 positions agree with TRBD1. The germline V gene has CDR1 MNHNS and CDR2 SASEGT. V shed 1 base, J shed 6 bases, and the junction held 8 bases outside the gene matches. This CDR3 has 16 residues.